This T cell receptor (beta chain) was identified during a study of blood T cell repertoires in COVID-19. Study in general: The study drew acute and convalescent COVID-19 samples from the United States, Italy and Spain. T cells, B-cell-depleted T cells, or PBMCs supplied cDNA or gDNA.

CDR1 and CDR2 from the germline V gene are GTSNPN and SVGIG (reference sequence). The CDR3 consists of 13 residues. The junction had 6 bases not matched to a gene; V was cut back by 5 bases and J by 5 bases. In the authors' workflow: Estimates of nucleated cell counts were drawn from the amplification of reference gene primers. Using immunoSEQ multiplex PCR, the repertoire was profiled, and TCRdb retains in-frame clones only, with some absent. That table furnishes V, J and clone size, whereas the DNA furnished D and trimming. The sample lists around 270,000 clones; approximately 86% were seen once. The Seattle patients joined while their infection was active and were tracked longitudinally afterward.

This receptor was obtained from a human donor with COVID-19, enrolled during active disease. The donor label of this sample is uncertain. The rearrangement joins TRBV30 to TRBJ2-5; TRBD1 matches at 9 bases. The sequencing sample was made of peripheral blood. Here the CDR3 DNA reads TGTGCCTGGGGGACAGGGAACCTTGAGACCCAGTACTTC. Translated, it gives CAWGTGNLETQYF.